The clone carrying this T cell receptor (beta chain) was detected a few times. TCRdb reprocessed the 5' RACE reads with MiXCR, giving one entry per CDR3 protein. The profile shows over 300,000 distinct CDR3 sequences, around 7% of them singletons. These data are taken from a study of T cells after yellow fever vaccination. The sequencing used PBMCs, collected roughly seven weeks after the first yellow fever vaccination. This TCR derives from a man aged 18 to 30 who received the YFV17D yellow fever vaccine.

CDR3 DNA: TGTGCCAGCAGGCATAAACCCGGACTAACGAACACCGGGGAGCTGTTTTTT. This sequence encodes CASRHKPGLTNTGELFF. The chain links TRBV7-9 to TRBJ2-2, with D possibly being TRBD2 (6 bases). Trimming removed 6 bases at V and 0 bases at J, with 17 bases between. This CDR3 is 17 amino acids long. In germline, CDR1 is SEHNR, CDR2 FQNEAQ (reference sequence).